This entry lists 19 T cell receptor beta chains sequenced from one sample in a study of cytotoxic CD8 clonotypes in ibrutinib-treated CLL. Here immunoSEQ multiplex PCR was the method, and the copy in TCRdb shows in-frame clones only, minus some. The data contain a few hundred thousand clones, over 60% of them singletons. Sequenced here: PBMCs, sampled after 36 months of ibrutinib treatment. Receptors originate from a human donor with chronic lymphocytic leukemia.

This clone turned up a few times. The J gene is TRBJ2-5, the V gene TRBV4-1; 8 positions match TRBD1. After removal of 0 bases from V and 8 bases from J, the junction contained 5 bases not matched to a gene. Looked up from germline, CDR1 is MGHRA and CDR2 is YSYEKL. The CDR3 runs to 14 residues. CDR3: CASSQEAGGRTQYF. The DNA for the CDR3 is TGCGCCAGCAGCCAAGAGGCAGGGGGCAGAACCCAGTACTTC.

J is TRBJ2-7 and V is TRBV4-2; D is possibly TRBD2 (5 bases). In germline, CDR1 is LGHNA, CDR2 YNFKEQ. V lost 0 bases and J 6 bases, leaving 15 bases between the germline ends. The CDR3 length is 15 residues. The CDR3 DNA follows: TGTGCCAGCAGCCAAGATGGAGGCCGGCTGGCCGAGCAGTACTTC. The encoded protein is CASSQDGGRLAEQYF.

The rearrangement uses TRBV7-2 and TRBJ2-1, with D possibly matching TRBD2 (5 bases). Trimming shortened V by 6 bases and J by 2 bases, and 14 bases separated the two germline ends. From germline, CDR1 is SGHTA and CDR2 FQGNSA. The CDR3 covers 15 residues. The CDR3: CASSSDLSTYNEQFF. The DNA for the CDR3 is TGTGCCAGCAGTTCGGACTTGAGCACCTACAATGAGCAGTTCTTC.

With respect to this clone: Being one base from a much bigger clone, this may be a read error. The rearrangement uses TRBV4-1 and TRBJ2-5, with D uncertain. CDR1 and CDR2 from the germline V gene are MGHRA and YSYEKL. The CDR3 is made up of 11 amino acids. V lost 2 bases, J lost 5 bases, and 3 bases lay in between. DNA of the CDR3: TGCGCCAGCAGCCAAAGGGAGACCCAGTACTTC. As protein: CASSQRETQYF.

The rearrangement links TRBV5-1 to TRBJ2-5; 13 positions agree with TRBD2. After removal of 5 bases from V and 2 bases from J, the junction contained 6 bases not matched to a gene. This CDR3 contains 16 residues. Germline V lookup: CDR1 SGHRS, CDR2 YFSETQ. The CDR3 reads CASRTGTSGEQETQYF. The CDR3 DNA reads as TGCGCCAGCAGGACCGGGACTAGCGGGGAGCAAGAGACCCAGTACTTC.

This chain links TRBV10-1 with TRBJ2-7; D possibly corresponds to TRBD2 (5 bases). The germline V and J ends were trimmed by 0 bases and 6 bases, with 15 bases remaining between them. The germline gives CDR1 WNHNN, CDR2 SYGVQD (reference sequence). This CDR3 is built from 15 residues. The CDR3 DNA reads TGCGCCAGCAGTGAGTCGAATACTCGGGGTGTCGAGCAGTACTTC. Encoded protein: CASSESNTRGVEQYF.

The chain carries TRBV4-1 and TRBJ2-7, with TRBD1 matching over 9 bases. V lost 7 bases and J lost 6; bases outside the gene matches: 7. This CDR3 spans 13 amino acids. Per the germline V gene, CDR1 is MGHRA and CDR2 is YSYEKL. As DNA, the CDR3 is TGCGCCAGCACCGGGACAGGGAGGACCGAGCAGTACTTC. This gives the protein CASTGTGRTEQYF.

This clone was seen more than once but under ten times. One end of the junction fails to match germline, which may point to a read error. The chain links TRBV9 to TRBJ1-2, with D hard to call. Germline V gene data show CDR1 as SGDLS and CDR2 as YYNGEE. The CDR3 has 11 amino acids. DNA of the CDR3: TGTGCCAGCAGCGTAAAGGTCGGCGAAGCCTTC. It specifies CASSVKVGEAF. The full variable domain, completed using reference TRBV9 and TRBJ1-2, is DSGVTQTPKHLITATGQRVTLRCSPRSGDLSVYWYQQSLDQGLQFLIQYYNGEERAKGNILERFSAQQFPDLHSELNLSSLELGDSALYFCASSVKVGEAFGSGTRLTVV.

This clone has just one count. J is TRBJ2-2 and V is TRBV9, with D unresolved. CDR3 length equals 14 residues. Trimming stripped 4 bases from V and 6 bases from J, with 13 bases between. Germline loops: CDR1 SGDLS, CDR2 YYNGEE. In DNA, the CDR3 is TGTGCCAGCAGCATGGACCGCGTGCCCGGGGAGCTGTTTTTT. Translating it yields CASSMDRVPGELFF.

In its sample, this clone was seen once. V usage is TRBV5-1 and J usage is TRBJ2-2, with 8 bases matching TRBD1. V was clipped by 0 bases and J by 3 bases; unmatched bases: 4. Germline-derived CDR1 and CDR2 are SGHRS and YFSETQ. CDR3 length: 16 amino acids. For the CDR3, the DNA is TGCGCCAGCAGCTTGGGTGACAGGGGTCACACCGGGGAGCTGTTTTTT. Translated: CASSLGDRGHTGELFF. The full variable domain, completed using reference TRBV5-1 and TRBJ2-2, is KAGVTQTPRYLIKTRGQQVTLSCSPISGHRSVSWYQQTPGQGLQFLFEYFSETQRNKGNFPGRFSGRQFSNSRSEMNVSTLELGDSALYLCASSLGDRGHTGELFFGEGSRLTVL.

The V call is TRBV11-3, the J call TRBJ2-7; possible D gene TRBD1, 6 bases. V was pared by 5 bases and J by 3 bases, with 11 bases between. Germline V gene lookup returns CDR1 SGHNT and CDR2 YENEEA. This CDR3 comprises 13 residues. The DNA for the CDR3 is TGTGCCAGCAGCCCTAAGACAGGCTACGAGCAGTACTTC. It is translated as CASSPKTGYEQYF.

The chain has TRBV10-3 and TRBJ1-2; D ambiguous. CDR3 size: 12 residues. Trimming stripped 2 bases from V and 6 bases from J, with 7 bases between. Germline V gives CDR1 ENHRY, CDR2 SYGVKD. This chain's CDR3 is CAISERGNGYTF. CDR3 nucleotide sequence: TGTGCCATCAGTGAGCGAGGGAATGGCTACACCTTC.

A few counts support this clone. The V gene is TRBV6-5, the J gene TRBJ2-4, with TRBD1 matching 10 bases. V was clipped by 6 bases and J by 7 bases; unmatched bases: 6. The CDR3 totals 14 residues. Germline V CDR1 and CDR2: MNHEY, SVGAGI. CDR3 DNA sequence: TGTGCCAGCAGAAGAGGACAGGGGGAGAACATTCAGTACTTC. Protein product: CASRRGQGENIQYF.

The V and J genes are TRBV4-1 and TRBJ2-2, with a weak D call TRBD2 (5 bases). V lost 7 bases, J lost 3 bases, and 24 bases lay in between. The CDR3 runs to 18 residues. CDR1 MGHRA and CDR2 YSYEKL come from the germline V gene. This CDR3 is CASKQEKPKVGDTGELFF. The DNA of the CDR3 is TGCGCCAGCAAACAAGAGAAACCAAAGGTGGGAGACACCGGGGAGCTGTTTTTT.

This clone was detected only once. The chain is built from TRBV10-3 and TRBJ1-2; 7 bases are a match to TRBD1. V gave up 4 bases and J gave up 3 bases; unmatched junction bases: 8. CDR1 ENHRY and CDR2 SYGVKD come from the germline V gene. This CDR3 comprises 15 residues. The CDR3 DNA sequence: TGTGCCATCAGTGGGGGGACAGAGGATCACTATGGCTACACCTTC. This encodes CAISGGTEDHYGYTF.

In this sample, this clone turned up a few times. This sequence joins TRBV7-9 and TRBJ1-5; D remains unclear. Trimming took off 7 bases at V and 3 bases at J, with 13 bases between the two ends. Germline-derived CDR1 and CDR2 are SEHNR and FQNEAQ (reference sequence). The CDR3 runs to 14 residues. The CDR3 sequence is CASTTREPNQPQHF. The CDR3 region has the DNA TGTGCCAGCACCACGAGGGAGCCCAATCAGCCCCAGCATTTT.

The chain couples TRBV7-3 to TRBJ2-3; TRBD2 agrees at 12 bases. Per germline, CDR1 SGHTA and CDR2 FQGTGA. The CDR3 has 15 residues. The trim removed 2 bases at V and 6 bases at J, leaving 3 bases unmatched. The CDR3 DNA is TGTGCCAGCAGCTTACTCGGGACTAGCGGGGATACGCAGTATTTT. Residues: CASSLLGTSGDTQYF.

This clone was recorded a few times. The gene calls are TRBV7-6 and TRBJ2-5; D is uncertain. The CDR3 consists of 11 residues. Germline-derived CDR1 and CDR2 are SGHVS and FNYEAQ. V was shortened by 4 bases and J by 1 base, with 1 base between the two germline ends. CDR3 amino acids: CASSSQETQYF. The CDR3 coding sequence is TGTGCCAGCAGCTCCCAAGAGACCCAGTACTTC.

The chain recombines TRBV5-1 with TRBJ2-1, with a tentative D call TRBD1 (7 bases). Germline-derived CDR1 and CDR2 are SGHRS and YFSETQ. This CDR3 comprises 14 residues. Trimming removed 3 bases at V and 6 bases at J, with 13 bases between. The DNA of the CDR3 is TGCGCCAGCAGCTCGGCAGGGGGGAGCAATGAGCAGTTCTTC. Protein: CASSSAGGSNEQFF.